The source of this T cell receptor beta chain is a study of cytomegalovirus exposure and HLA in healthy donors. Whole-study findings and limits: One variant, a missense change in DCLRE1C, was linked in a later analysis to TCR beta V- and J-gene trimming.

Amplification used 60 Vbeta primers and 13 Jbeta primers. As handled by the study authors: Unique TCR beta chains totaled around 86 million in a later count, with roughly 11 million of them shared. Data came from immunoSEQ multiplex PCR; TCRdb stores just in-frame clones and leaves some out. V, J and clone size were drawn from that table, and D and trimming were deduced from the DNA. In the table there are some 160,000 clones, 65% to 85% of which are singletons. This CDR3 is built from 13 residues. Trimming cost V 1 base and J 7 bases, with 10 bases left between them. Germline values: CDR1 LNHDA, CDR2 SQIVND (reference sequence). Remarks on this clone: Its target is not known.

This TCR derives from a woman aged 40 to 49 in good health and CMV-seropositive. Sequenced input: PBMCs. The J gene is TRBJ2-5, the V gene TRBV19, with D hard to call. As DNA, the CDR3 is TGTGCCAGTAGTATAGCTCCGGTCGGGACCCAGTACTTC. Its protein product is CASSIAPVGTQYF.